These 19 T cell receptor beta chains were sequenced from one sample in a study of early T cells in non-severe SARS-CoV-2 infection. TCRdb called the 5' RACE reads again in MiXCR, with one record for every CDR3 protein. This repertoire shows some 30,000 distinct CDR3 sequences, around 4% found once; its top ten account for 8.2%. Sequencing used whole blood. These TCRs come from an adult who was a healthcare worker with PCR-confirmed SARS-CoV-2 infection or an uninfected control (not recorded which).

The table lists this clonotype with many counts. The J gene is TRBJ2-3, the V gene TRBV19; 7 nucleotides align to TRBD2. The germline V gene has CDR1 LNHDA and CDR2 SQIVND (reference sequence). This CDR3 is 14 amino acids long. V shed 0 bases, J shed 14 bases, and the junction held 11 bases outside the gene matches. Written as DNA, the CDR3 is TGTGCCAGTAGTATAGAGGGACTAACTCCCCCTGGGTATTTT. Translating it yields CASSIEGLTPPGYF. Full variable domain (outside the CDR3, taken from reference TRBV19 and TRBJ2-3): DGGITQSPKYLFRKEGQNVTLSCEQNLNHDAMYWYRQDPGQGLRLIYYSQIVNDFQKGDIAEGYSVSREKKESFPLTVTSAQKNPTAFYLCASSIEGLTPPGYFGPGTRLTVL.

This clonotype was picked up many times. Here the CDR3 DNA reads TGCAGTGGGGAAGTTGGATTGGGAGAGACCCAGTACTTC. Its protein is CSGEVGLGETQYF. V gene TRBV20-1 combines with J gene TRBJ2-5, with D unclear. CDR3 length: 13 amino acids. The V gene's germline CDR1 is DFQATT and CDR2 SNEGSKA (reference sequence). Trimming pared 7 bases from V and 4 bases from J, leaving 16 bases between.

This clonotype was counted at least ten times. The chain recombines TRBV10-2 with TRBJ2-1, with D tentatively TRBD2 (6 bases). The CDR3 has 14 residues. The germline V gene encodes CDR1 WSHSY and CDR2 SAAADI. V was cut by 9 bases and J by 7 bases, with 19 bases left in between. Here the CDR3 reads CASFWGGRGNEQFF. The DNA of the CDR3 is TGCGCCAGTTTCTGGGGAGGCCGAGGGAATGAGCAGTTCTTC.

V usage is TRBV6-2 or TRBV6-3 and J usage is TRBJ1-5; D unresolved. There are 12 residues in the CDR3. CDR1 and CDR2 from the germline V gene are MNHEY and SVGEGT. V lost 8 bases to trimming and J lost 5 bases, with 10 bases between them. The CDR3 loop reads CASHRRYQPQHF. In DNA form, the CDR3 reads TGTGCCAGCCACCGGAGGTATCAGCCCCAGCATTTT.

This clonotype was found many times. The CDR3 sequence is CASSRGTAQSSYNEQFF. CDR3 DNA: TGTGCCAGCAGCCGGGGGACTGCTCAGAGCTCCTACAATGAGCAGTTCTTC. The rearrangement uses TRBV7-9 and TRBJ2-1, with D possibly matching TRBD2 (6 bases). V lost 5 bases and J lost 0, with 17 bases in between. The germline gives CDR1 SEHNR, CDR2 FQNEAQ (reference sequence). The CDR3 runs 17 residues. Full variable domain (remainder filled in from reference TRBV7-9 and TRBJ2-1): DTGVSQNPRHKITKRGQNVTFRCDPISEHNRLYWYRQTLGQGPEFLTYFQNEAQLEKSRLLSDRFSAERPKGSFSTLEIQRTEQGDSAMYLCASSRGTAQSSYNEQFFGPGTRLTVL.

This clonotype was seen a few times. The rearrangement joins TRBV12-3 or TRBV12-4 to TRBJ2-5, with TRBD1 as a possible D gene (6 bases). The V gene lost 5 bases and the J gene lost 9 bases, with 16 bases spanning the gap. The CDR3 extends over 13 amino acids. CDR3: CASSRGQSPAQYF. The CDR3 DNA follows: TGTGCCAGCAGTCGTGGACAGTCTCCAGCCCAGTACTTC.

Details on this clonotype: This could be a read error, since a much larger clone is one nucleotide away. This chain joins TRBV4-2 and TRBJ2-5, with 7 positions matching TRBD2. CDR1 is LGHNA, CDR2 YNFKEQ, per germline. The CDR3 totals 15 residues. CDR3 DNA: TGTGCCAGCAGCCGGCTAGCGGTGTACCAAGAGATCCAGTACTTC. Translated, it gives CASSRLAVYQEIQYF.

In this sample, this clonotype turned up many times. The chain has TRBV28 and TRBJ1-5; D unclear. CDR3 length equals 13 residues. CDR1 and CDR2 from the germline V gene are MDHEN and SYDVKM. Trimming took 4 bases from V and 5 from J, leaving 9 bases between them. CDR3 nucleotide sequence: TGTGCCAGCAGTTGGGGTTCGGATCAGCCCCAGCATTTT. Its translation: CASSWGSDQPQHF.

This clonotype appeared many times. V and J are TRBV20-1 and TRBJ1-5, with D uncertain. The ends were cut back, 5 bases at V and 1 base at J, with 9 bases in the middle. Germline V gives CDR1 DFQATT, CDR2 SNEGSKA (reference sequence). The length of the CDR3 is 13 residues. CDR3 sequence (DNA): TGCAGTGCTCTCCCAGGCAGCAATCAGCCCCAGCATTTT. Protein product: CSALPGSNQPQHF.

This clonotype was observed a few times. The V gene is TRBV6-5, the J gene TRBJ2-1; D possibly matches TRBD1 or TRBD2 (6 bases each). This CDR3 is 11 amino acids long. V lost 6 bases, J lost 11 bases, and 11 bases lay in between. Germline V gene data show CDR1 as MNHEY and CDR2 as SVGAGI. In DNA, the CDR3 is TGTGCCAGCAGCTCTCGGGGGCAGCAGTTCTTC. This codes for CASSSRGQQFF.

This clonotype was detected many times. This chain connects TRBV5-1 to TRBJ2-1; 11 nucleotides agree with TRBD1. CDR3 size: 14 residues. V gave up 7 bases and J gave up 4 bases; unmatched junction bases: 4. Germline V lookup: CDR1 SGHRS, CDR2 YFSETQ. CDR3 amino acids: CASHRDRGYNEQFF. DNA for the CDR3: TGCGCCAGCCACCGGGACAGGGGGTACAATGAGCAGTTCTTC.

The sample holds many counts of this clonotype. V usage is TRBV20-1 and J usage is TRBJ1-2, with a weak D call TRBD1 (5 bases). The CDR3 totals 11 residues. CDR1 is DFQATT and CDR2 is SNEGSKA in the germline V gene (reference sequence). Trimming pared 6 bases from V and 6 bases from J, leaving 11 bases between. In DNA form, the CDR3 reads TGCAGTGCCCAGATCAGGGATGGCTACACCTTC. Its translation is CSAQIRDGYTF.

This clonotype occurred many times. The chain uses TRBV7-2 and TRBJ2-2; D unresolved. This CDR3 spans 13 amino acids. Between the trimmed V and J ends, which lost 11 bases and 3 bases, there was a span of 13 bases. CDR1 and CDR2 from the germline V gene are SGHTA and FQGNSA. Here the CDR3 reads CASRRYYTGELFF. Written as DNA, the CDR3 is TGTGCCTCGCGGCGGTACTACACCGGGGAGCTGTTTTTT. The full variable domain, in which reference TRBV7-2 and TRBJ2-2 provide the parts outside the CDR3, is GAGVSQSPSNKVTEKGKDVELRCDPISGHTALYWYRQSLGQGLEFLIYFQGNSAPDKSGLPSDRFSAERTGGSVSTLTIQRTQQEDSAVYLCASRRYYTGELFFGEGSRLTVL.

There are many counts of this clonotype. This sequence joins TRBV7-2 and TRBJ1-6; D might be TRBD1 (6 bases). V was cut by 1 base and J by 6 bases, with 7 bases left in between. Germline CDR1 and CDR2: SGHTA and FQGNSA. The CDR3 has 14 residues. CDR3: CASSLGTANSPLHF. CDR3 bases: TGTGCCAGCAGCTTAGGGACAGCTAATTCACCCCTCCACTTT. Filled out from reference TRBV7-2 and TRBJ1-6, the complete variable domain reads GAGVSQSPSNKVTEKGKDVELRCDPISGHTALYWYRQSLGQGLEFLIYFQGNSAPDKSGLPSDRFSAERTGGSVSTLTIQRTQQEDSAVYLCASSLGTANSPLHFGNGTRLTVT.

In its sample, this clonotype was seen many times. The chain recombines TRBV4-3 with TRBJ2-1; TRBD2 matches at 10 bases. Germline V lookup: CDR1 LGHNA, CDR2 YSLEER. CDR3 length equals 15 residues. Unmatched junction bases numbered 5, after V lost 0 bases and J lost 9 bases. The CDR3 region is CASSQELAGSGEQFF. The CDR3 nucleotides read TGCGCCAGCAGCCAAGAACTAGCGGGGTCGGGTGAGCAGTTCTTC.

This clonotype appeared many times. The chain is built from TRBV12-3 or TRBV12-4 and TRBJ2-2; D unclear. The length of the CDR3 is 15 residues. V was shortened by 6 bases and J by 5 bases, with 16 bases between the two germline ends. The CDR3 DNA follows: TGTGCCAGCAGACCCCCGGGCCTCCCGACCGGGGAGCTGTTTTTT. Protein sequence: CASRPPGLPTGELFF.

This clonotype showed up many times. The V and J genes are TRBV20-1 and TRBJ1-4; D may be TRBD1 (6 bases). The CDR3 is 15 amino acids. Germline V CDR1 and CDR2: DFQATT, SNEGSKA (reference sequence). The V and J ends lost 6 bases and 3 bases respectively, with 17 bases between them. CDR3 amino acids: CSATLGAGANEKLFF. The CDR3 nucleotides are TGCAGTGCCACCCTGGGAGCAGGGGCTAATGAAAAACTGTTTTTT.

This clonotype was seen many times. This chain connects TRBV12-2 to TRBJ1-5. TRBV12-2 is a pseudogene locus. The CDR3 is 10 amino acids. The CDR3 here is CAGRPSAQHF. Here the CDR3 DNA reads TGTGCAGGAAGGCCCTCGGCCCAGCATTTT.

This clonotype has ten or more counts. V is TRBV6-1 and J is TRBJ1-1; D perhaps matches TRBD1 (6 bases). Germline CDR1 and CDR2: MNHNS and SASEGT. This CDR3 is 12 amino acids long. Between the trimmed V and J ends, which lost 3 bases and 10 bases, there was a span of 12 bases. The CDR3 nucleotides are TGTGCCAGCAGTGATTGGGGGCTGGGAGCTTTCTTT. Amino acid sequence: CASSDWGLGAFF.